This section outlines one T cell receptor beta chain sequence together with its context. The CDR3 has 15 amino acids. With 4 bases clipped from V and 1 base from J, the junction kept 2 bases outside the gene matches. Germline V gives CDR1 SGHDT, CDR2 YYEEEE. These data are taken from a study of blood T cell repertoires in COVID-19. Overall study context: The samples span acute and convalescent COVID-19 from the United States, Italy and Spain. From T cells, B-cell-depleted T cells, or PBMCs came the material, which was cDNA or gDNA.

Original handling: Reference gene primers were amplified, and this amplification served to estimate nucleated cell counts. Libraries were prepared by immunoSEQ multiplex PCR; TCRdb keeps only in-frame clonotypes and omits some of them. V, J and clone size are those of that table, while D and trimming were read from the DNA. The sample includes 75,000 to 95,000 clones, roughly 90% seen only once; the top ten take approximately 4.4%. V usage is TRBV5-6 and J usage is TRBJ2-1; TRBD1 agrees at 10 bases. The sequence was obtained from a man over 45 with active COVID-19. Sequencing was performed on peripheral blood. CDR3 in amino acids: CASSLDRGSYNEQFF. The CDR3 coding sequence is TGTGCCAGCAGCCTGGACAGGGGGTCCTACAATGAGCAGTTCTTC. Full variable domain (outside the CDR3, taken from reference TRBV5-6 and TRBJ2-1): DAGVTQSPTHLIKTRGQQVTLRCSPKSGHDTVSWYQQALGQGPQFIFQYYEEEERQRGNFPDRFSGHQFPNYSSELNVNALLLGDSALYLCASSLDRGSYNEQFFGPGTRLTVL.